Given below is one TCR beta chain in context. Its antigen is not identified. A read error may produce the germline difference seen at one junction end. This specimen comes from a study of response to subunit inactivated influenza vaccine. TCRdb analysed the RT-PCR reads with MiXCR anew, one entry per CDR3 protein. The profile shows around 710,000 distinct CDR3 sequences, 11% to 15% of them singletons. Overall study results and limits: Few new T cells, the authors suggested, are recruited by each seasonal influenza vaccination.

Per germline, CDR1 SGHRS and CDR2 YFSETQ. This CDR3 has 15 amino acids. This chain connects TRBV5-1 to TRBJ2-2, with D perhaps matching TRBD2 (5 bases). The sample consisted of PBMCs from blood, taken 14 days before vaccination. The receptor comes from a man aged 45-60 years who received an inactivated influenza vaccine. The CDR3 nucleotides read TGCGCCAGCAGCTTGGCCTTAGGGAACACCGGGGAGCTGTCTTTT. It codes for CASSLALGNTGELSF. Filled out from reference TRBV5-1 and TRBJ2-2, the complete variable domain reads KAGVTQTPRYLIKTRGQQVTLSCSPISGHRSVSWYQQTPGQGLQFLFEYFSETQRNKGNFPGRFSGRQFSNSRSEMNVSTLELGDSALYLCASSLALGNTGELSFGEGSRLTVL.